The 4 T cell receptor beta chains reported below all come from one sample, sequenced in a study of T cell responses to AZD1222 COVID-19 vaccine. TCRdb's copy holds only in-frame clones and misses some; the assay was immunoSEQ multiplex PCR. Of almost 55,000 clones in the sample, around 80% were seen once. Sequencing used peripheral blood, obtained on day 0 of AZD1222 vaccination. The receptors come from an adult in good health.

The chain couples TRBV20-1 to TRBJ2-2; D is ambiguous. This CDR3 contains 15 residues. Germline V CDR1 and CDR2: DFQATT, SNEGSKA (reference sequence). V was cut by 3 bases and J by 0 bases, with 11 bases left in between. The CDR3 bases are TGCAGTGCTAGTGGCCGGCAAGCGAACACCGGGGAGCTGTTTTTT. It yields the protein CSASGRQANTGELFF.

J is TRBJ2-7 and V is TRBV27, with 9 bases identical to TRBD2. Germline CDR1 and CDR2: MNHEY and SMNVEV (reference sequence). The CDR3 is made up of 14 amino acids. V lost 2 bases and J lost 4; bases outside the gene matches: 3. The CDR3 coding sequence is TGTGCCAGCAGTTTAGGGCTAGCGGGGTACGAGCAGTACTTC. Protein sequence: CASSLGLAGYEQYF.

The chain uses TRBV6-1 and TRBJ1-3, with 7 bases lining up with TRBD1. The CDR3 spans 14 residues. Per germline, CDR1 MNHNS and CDR2 SASEGT. The ends lost 3 bases at V and 4 bases at J; junction bases unmatched: 3. In nucleotides, the CDR3 is TGTGCCAGCAGTGAGAGGGACAGAGGAAACACCATATATTTT. This gives the protein CASSERDRGNTIYF.

The table lists this clone with a few counts. This chain connects TRBV6-5 to TRBJ2-3; D may correspond to TRBD1 or TRBD2 (6 bases each). CDR3 length equals 15 residues. Trimming stripped 6 bases from V and 1 base from J, with 14 bases between. Germline-derived CDR1 and CDR2 are MNHEY and SVGAGI. The CDR3 DNA reads as TGTGCCAGCAGCGGGGGCGGATGGGGCACAGATACGCAGTATTTT. Protein sequence: CASSGGGWGTDTQYF.